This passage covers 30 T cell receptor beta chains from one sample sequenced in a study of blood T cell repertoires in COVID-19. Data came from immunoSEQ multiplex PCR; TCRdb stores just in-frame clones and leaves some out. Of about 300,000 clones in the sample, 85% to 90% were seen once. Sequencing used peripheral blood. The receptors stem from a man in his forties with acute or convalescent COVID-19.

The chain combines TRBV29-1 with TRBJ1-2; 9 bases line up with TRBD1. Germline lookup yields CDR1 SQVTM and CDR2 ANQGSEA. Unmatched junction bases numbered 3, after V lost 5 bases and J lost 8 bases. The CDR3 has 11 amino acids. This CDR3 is CSVWTGDGYTF. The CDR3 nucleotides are TGCAGCGTTTGGACAGGGGACGGCTACACCTTC.

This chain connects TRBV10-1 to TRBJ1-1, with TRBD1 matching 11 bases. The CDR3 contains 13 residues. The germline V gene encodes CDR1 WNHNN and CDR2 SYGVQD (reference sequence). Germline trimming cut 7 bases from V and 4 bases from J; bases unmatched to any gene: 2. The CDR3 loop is CASIGTGGTEAFF. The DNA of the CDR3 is TGCGCCAGCATAGGGACAGGGGGCACTGAAGCTTTCTTT.

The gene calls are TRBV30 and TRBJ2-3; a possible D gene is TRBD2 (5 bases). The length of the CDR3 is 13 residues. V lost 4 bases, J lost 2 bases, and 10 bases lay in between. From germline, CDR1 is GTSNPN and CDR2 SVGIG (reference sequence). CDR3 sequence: CAWNGDSTDTQYF. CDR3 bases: TGTGCCTGGAACGGGGATTCCACAGATACGCAGTATTTT.

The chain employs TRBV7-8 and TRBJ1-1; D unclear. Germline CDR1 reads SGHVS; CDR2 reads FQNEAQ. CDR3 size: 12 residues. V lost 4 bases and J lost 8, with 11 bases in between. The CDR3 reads CASSSFTGEAFF. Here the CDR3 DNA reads TGTGCCAGCAGCTCTTTTACCGGGGAAGCTTTCTTT.

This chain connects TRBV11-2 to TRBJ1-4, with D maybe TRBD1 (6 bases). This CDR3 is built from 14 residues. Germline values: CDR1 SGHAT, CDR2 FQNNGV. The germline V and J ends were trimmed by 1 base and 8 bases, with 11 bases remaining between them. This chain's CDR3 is CASSLVTGKEKLFF. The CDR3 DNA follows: TGTGCCAGCAGCTTAGTTACAGGGAAAGAAAAACTGTTTTTT.

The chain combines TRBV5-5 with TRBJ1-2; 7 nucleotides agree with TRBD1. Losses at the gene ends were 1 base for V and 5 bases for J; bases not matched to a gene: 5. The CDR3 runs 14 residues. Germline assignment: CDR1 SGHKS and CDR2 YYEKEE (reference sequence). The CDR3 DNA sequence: TGTGCCAGCAGCTTGTTTGCAGGGGGTTATGGCTACACCTTC. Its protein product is CASSLFAGGYGYTF.

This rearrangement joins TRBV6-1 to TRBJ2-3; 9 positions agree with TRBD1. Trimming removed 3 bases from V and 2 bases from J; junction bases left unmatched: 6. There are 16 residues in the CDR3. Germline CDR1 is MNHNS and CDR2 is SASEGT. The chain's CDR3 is CASSDHRDRVTDTQYF. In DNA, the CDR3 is TGTGCCAGCAGTGACCACCGGGACAGGGTCACAGATACGCAGTATTTT.

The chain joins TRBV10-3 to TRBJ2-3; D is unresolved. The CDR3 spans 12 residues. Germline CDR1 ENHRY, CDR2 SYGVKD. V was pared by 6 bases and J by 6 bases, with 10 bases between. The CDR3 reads CAISLGEDTQYF. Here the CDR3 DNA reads TGTGCCATCAGCCTAGGTGAGGATACGCAGTATTTT.

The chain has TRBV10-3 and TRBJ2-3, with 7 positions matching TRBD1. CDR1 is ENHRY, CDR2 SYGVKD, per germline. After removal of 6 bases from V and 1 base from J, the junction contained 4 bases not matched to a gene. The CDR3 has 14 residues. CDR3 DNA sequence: TGTGCCATCAGCCAGGGGGATCGCACAGATACGCAGTATTTT. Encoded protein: CAISQGDRTDTQYF.

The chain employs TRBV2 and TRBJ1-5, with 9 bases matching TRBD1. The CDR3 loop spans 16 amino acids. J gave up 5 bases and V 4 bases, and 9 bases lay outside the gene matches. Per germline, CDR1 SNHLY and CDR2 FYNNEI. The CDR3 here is CASSGPLGQGDQPQHF. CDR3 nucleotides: TGTGCCAGCAGTGGCCCCCTGGGACAGGGCGATCAGCCCCAGCATTTT.

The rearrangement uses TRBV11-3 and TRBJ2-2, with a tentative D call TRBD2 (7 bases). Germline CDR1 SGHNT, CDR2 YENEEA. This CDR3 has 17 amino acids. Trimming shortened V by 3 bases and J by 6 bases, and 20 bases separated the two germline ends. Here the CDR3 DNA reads TGTGCCAGCAGCTTCTCTGGGGGGGGCTTCAGTCCCGGGGAGCTGTTTTTT. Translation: CASSFSGGGFSPGELFF.

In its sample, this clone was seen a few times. CDR3 DNA sequence: TGTGCCAGCAGCTCGGGGGTATCTGGGGCCAACGTCCTGACTTTC. It encodes CASSSGVSGANVLTF. This chain links TRBV7-3 with TRBJ2-6, with D possibly matching TRBD2 (6 bases). Trimming stripped 4 bases from V and 1 base from J, with 8 bases between. The CDR3 length is 15 residues. Looked up from germline, CDR1 is SGHTA and CDR2 is FQGTGA. Supplemented by reference TRBV7-3 and TRBJ2-6, the full variable domain reads GAGVSQTPSNKVTEKGKYVELRCDPISGHTALYWYRQSLGQGPEFLIYFQGTGAADDSGLPNDRFFAVRPEGSVSTLKIQRTERGDSAVYLCASSSGVSGANVLTFGAGSRLTVL.

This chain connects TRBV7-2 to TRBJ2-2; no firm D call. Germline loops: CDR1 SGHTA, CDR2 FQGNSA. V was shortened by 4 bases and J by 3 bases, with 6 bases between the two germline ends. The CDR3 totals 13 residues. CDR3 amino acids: CASSSQYTGELFF. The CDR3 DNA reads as TGTGCCAGCAGCTCGCAGTACACCGGGGAGCTGTTTTTT.

The CDR3 is CASSQLTGGIGGYTF. For the CDR3, the DNA is TGTGCCAGCAGCCAGCTGACAGGGGGCATAGGTGGCTACACCTTC. The chain joins TRBV3-1 (or the pseudogene TRBV3-2) to TRBJ1-2; 10 bases match TRBD1. The CDR3 is made up of 15 amino acids. V was clipped by 3 bases and J by 7 bases; unmatched bases: 8. Germline V gene sequence: CDR1 LGHDT, CDR2 YNNKEL (reference sequence).

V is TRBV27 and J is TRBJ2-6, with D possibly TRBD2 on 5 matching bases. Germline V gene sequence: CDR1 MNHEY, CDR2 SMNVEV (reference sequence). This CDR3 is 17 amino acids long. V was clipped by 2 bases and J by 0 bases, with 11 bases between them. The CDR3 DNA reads TGTGCCAGCAGTTTAAGGGTCGGACTCTCTGGGGCCAACGTCCTGACTTTC. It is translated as CASSLRVGLSGANVLTF.

CDR3 residues: CATSASGGQGLLYGYTF. The DNA of the CDR3 is TGTGCCACCAGTGCCTCCGGGGGACAGGGCCTCCTCTATGGCTACACCTTC. The chain has TRBV24-1 and TRBJ1-2; 9 bases are a match to TRBD1. The CDR3 consists of 17 residues. Germline CDR1 is KGHDR and CDR2 is SFDVKD. After removal of 5 bases from V and 4 bases from J, the junction contained 13 bases not matched to a gene.

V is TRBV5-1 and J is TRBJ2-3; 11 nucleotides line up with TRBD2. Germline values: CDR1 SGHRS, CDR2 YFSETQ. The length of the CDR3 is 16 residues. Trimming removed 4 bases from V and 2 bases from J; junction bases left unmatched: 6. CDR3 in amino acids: CASSQGTSGYTDTQYF. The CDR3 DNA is TGCGCCAGCAGCCAGGGGACTAGCGGTTACACAGATACGCAGTATTTT.

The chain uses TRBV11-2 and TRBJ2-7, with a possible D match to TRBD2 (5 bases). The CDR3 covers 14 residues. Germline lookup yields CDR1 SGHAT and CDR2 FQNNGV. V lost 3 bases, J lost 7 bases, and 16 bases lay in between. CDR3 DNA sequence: TGTGCCAGCAGCTTGGCGGGCTCCTCCAGGGAGCAGTACTTC. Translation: CASSLAGSSREQYF.

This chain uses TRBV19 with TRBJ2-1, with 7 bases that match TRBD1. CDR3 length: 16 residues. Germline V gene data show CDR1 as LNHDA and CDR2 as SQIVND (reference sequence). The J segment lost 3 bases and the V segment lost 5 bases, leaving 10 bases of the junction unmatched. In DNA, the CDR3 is TGTGCCAGTAGTGACCCGCCCAGGGGGATCTACAATGAGCAGTTCTTC. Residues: CASSDPPRGIYNEQFF.

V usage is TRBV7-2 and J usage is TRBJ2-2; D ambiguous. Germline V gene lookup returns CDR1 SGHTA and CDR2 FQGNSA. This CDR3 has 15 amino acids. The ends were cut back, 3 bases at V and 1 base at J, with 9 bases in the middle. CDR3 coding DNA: TGTGCCAGCAGCTTCTTCCCGGGGAACACCGGGGAGCTGTTTTTT. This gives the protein CASSFFPGNTGELFF.

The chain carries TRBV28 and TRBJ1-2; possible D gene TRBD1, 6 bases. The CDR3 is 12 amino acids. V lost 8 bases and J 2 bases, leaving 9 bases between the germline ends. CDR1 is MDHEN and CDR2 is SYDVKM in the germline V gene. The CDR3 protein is CASGGQNYGYTF. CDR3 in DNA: TGTGCCAGCGGCGGACAGAACTATGGCTACACCTTC.

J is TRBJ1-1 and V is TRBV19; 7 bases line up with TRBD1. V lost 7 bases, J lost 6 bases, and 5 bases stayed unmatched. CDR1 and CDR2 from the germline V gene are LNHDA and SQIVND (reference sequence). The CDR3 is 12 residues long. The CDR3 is CASKTGAAEAFF. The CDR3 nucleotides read TGTGCCAGTAAAACAGGGGCAGCTGAAGCTTTCTTT.

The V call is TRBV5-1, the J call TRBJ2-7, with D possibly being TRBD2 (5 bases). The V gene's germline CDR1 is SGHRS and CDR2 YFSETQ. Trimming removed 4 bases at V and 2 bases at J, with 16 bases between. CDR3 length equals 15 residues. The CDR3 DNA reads TGCGCCAGCAGCCCGAGCCGGGATGGGGCCTACGAGCAGTACTTC. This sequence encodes CASSPSRDGAYEQYF.

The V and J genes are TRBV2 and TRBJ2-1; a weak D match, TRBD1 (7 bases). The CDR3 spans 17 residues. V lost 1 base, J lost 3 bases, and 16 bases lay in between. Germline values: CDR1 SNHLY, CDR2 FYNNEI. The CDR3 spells CASSEDSRRGLYNEQFF. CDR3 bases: TGTGCCAGCAGTGAAGATAGTAGGAGGGGGCTCTACAATGAGCAGTTCTTC.

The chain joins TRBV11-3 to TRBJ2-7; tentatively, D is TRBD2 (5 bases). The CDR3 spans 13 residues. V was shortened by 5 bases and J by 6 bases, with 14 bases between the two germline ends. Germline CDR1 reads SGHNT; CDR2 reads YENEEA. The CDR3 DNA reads TGTGCCAGCAGCCCCGACGGGGTAGGCGAGCAGTACTTC. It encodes CASSPDGVGEQYF.

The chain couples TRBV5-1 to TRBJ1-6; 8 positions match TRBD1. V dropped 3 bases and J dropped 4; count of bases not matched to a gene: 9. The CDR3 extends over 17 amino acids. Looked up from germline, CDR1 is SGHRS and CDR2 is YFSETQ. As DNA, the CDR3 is TGCGCCAGCAGCTCCCGACAGGGGCAGGAGTATAATTCACCCCTCCACTTT. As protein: CASSSRQGQEYNSPLHF.

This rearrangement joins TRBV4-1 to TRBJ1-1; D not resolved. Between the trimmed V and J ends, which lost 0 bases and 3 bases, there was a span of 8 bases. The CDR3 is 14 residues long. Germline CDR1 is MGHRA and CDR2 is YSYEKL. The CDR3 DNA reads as TGCGCCAGCAGCCAAGAAGGAAGCGACACTGAAGCTTTCTTT. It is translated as CASSQEGSDTEAFF.

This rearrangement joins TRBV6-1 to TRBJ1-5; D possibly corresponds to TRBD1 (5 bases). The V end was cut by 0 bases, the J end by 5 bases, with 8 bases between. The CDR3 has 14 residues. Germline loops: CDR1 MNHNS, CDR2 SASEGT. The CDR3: CASSEAWGDQPQHF. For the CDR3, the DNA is TGTGCCAGCAGTGAAGCCTGGGGGGATCAGCCCCAGCATTTT.

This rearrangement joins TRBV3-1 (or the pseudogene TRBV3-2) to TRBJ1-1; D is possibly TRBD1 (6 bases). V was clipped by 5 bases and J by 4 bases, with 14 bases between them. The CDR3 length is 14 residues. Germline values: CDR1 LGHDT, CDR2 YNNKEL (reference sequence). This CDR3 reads CASSVTGFGTEAFF. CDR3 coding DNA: TGTGCCAGCAGCGTTACAGGGTTTGGCACTGAAGCTTTCTTT.

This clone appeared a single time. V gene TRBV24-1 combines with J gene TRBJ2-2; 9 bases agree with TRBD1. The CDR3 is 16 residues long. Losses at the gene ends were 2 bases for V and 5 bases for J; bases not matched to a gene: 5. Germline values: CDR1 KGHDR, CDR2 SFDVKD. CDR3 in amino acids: CATSDSYRGRTGELFF. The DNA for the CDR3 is TGTGCCACCAGTGATTCCTACAGGGGGCGAACCGGGGAGCTGTTTTTT.